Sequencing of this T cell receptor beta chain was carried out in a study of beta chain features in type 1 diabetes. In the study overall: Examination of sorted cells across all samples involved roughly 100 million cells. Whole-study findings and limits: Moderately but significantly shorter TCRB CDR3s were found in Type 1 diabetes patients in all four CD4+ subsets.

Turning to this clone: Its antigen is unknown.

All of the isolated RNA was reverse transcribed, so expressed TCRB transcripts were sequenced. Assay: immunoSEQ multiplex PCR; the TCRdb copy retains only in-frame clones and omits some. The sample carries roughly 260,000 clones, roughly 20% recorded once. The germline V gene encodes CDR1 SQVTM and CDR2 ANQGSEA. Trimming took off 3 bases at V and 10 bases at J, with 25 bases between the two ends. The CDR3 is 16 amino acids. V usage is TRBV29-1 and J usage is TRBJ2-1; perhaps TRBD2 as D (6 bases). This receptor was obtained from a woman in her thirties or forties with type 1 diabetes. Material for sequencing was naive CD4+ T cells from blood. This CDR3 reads CSVDEGMTRSMKEQFF. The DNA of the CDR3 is TGCAGCGTTGATGAGGGGATGACTAGGTCAATGAAAGAGCAGTTCTTC.